The 5 T cell receptor beta chains listed next were all sequenced from one sample in a study of OX40 agonist ivuxolimab in advanced cancers. Here immunoSEQ multiplex PCR was the method, and the copy in TCRdb shows in-frame clones only, minus some. The table lists 20,000 to 25,000 clones, roughly 72% of them singletons, with around 23% in the top ten. The sequencing here drew on CD4+ or CD8+ T cells sorted from blood, taken in a trial of the OX40 agonist ivuxolimab. Source of these receptors: an adult with an advanced solid tumor such as melanoma, head and neck, liver or kidney cancer.

The chain has TRBV19 and TRBJ2-7; unclear D gene. The germline gives CDR1 LNHDA, CDR2 SQIVND (reference sequence). This CDR3 has 14 residues. Trimming removed 4 bases at V and 2 bases at J, with 12 bases between. CDR3 sequence: CASSTRTQTYEQYF. CDR3 nucleotides: TGTGCCAGTAGTACGAGGACGCAGACCTACGAGCAGTACTTC.

The sample holds a few counts of this clone. J is TRBJ2-2 and V is TRBV9; D remains unclear. The V and J ends lost 6 bases and 1 base respectively, with 7 bases between them. The germline CDR1 and CDR2 sequences are SGDLS and YYNGEE. The CDR3 sequence is 13 residues long. The CDR3 here is CASKGGNTGELFF. The CDR3 nucleotides read TGTGCCAGCAAGGGCGGGAACACCGGGGAGCTGTTTTTT.

This clone was detected a few times. V is TRBV19 and J is TRBJ2-7; TRBD2 matches 8 bases. The CDR3 is made up of 15 amino acids. Germline-derived CDR1 and CDR2 are LNHDA and SQIVND (reference sequence). V trimming: 3 bases; J trimming: 0 bases; junction bases outside the gene matches: 4. Here the CDR3 reads CASSMERGSSYEQYF. The CDR3 DNA follows: TGTGCCAGTAGTATGGAGCGGGGGAGCTCCTACGAGCAGTACTTC.

This sequence joins TRBV27 and TRBJ2-1; 10 positions match TRBD2. Looked up from germline, CDR1 is MNHEY and CDR2 is SMNVEV (reference sequence). This CDR3 is built from 16 residues. The ends lost 5 bases at V and 2 bases at J; junction bases unmatched: 6. The CDR3: CASSPGTSVTYNEQFF. The CDR3 nucleotides read TGTGCCAGCAGTCCTGGGACTAGCGTTACCTACAATGAGCAGTTCTTC.

The rearrangement uses TRBV9 and TRBJ2-7, with 7 bases identical to TRBD2. Trimming at V came to 0 bases and at J to 5 bases, leaving 11 bases not matched to a gene. Germline V gives CDR1 SGDLS, CDR2 YYNGEE. This CDR3 region has 16 residues. For the CDR3, the DNA is TGTGCCAGCAGCGTAGTAGGTTCGGGGGGTGTCAACGAGCAGTACTTC. Encoded protein: CASSVVGSGGVNEQYF.